Detailed here is one TCR beta chain. The authors' processing: Cell counts per sample came from amplifying reference gene primers. This table comes from immunoSEQ multiplex PCR, and its TCRdb copy is limited to in-frame clones, with some not included. D and trimming come from the DNA, and the V and J calls and clone size come from that table. The data contain 120,000 or so clones, over 75% of them singletons. The CDR3 loop spans 14 amino acids. The V and J ends lost 7 bases and 6 bases respectively, with 18 bases between them. Per germline, CDR1 LNHDA and CDR2 SQIVND (reference sequence). These data belong to a study of blood T cell repertoires in COVID-19. Background on the study: Samples representing acute and convalescent COVID-19 were sourced from the United States, Italy and Spain. Sources were T cells, B-cell-depleted T cells, or PBMCs; the material itself was cDNA or gDNA.

This TCR was sampled from a woman older than 75 with acute or convalescent COVID-19. The chain couples TRBV19 to TRBJ1-1, with a tentative D call TRBD1 (6 bases). The sample consisted of peripheral blood. CDR3 protein: CASIRTATRAEAFF. In DNA, the CDR3 is TGTGCCAGTATTAGGACAGCCACCAGGGCTGAAGCTTTCTTT.